Listed below are T cell receptor beta chains from one sample, sequenced in a study of T cells in Graves' hyperthyroidism and ophthalmopathy. TCRdb passed the multiplex PCR reads through MiXCR, listing each CDR3 protein once. The profile shows some 400,000 distinct CDR3 sequences, about a fifth of them singletons. Sequencing input: blood. These TCRs come from a woman aged 18-29 years with Graves' hyperthyroidism. The conserved cysteine and the conserved F or W are not part of the CDR3 here. Clone size appears in some rows only: once, few, many, or a class for an expanded clone.

len: 11; v_gene: TRBV20-1; j_gene: TRBJ2-7; abundance: many; CDR3aa: SAGGQGIHEQY
len: 10; v_gene: TRBV20-1; j_gene: TRBJ1-1; abundance: many; CDR3aa: SARGGGTEAF
len: 10; v_gene: TRBV2; j_gene: TRBJ1-5; abundance: many; CDR3aa: ASSQEYQPQH
len: 14; v_gene: TRBV28; j_gene: TRBJ2-7; abundance: many; CDR3aa: ASSSPLQQTNYEQY
len: 12; v_gene: TRBV5-1; j_gene: TRBJ2-5; abundance: many; CDR3aa: ASSHTGGEETQY
len: 14; v_gene: TRBV6-1; j_gene: TRBJ1-5; abundance: -; CDR3aa: ASSEDRDLVNQPQH
len: 9; v_gene: TRBV6-2/TRBV6-3; j_gene: TRBJ1-1; abundance: many; CDR3aa: ASSERMIAF
len: 14; v_gene: TRBV4-1; j_gene: TRBJ1-2; abundance: many; CDR3aa: ASSQPRTGGSYGYT
len: 17; v_gene: TRBV4-1; j_gene: TRBJ1-5; abundance: -; CDR3aa: ASSQWVTGVVNSNQPQH
len: 9; v_gene: TRBV12-3/TRBV12-4; j_gene: TRBJ2-2; abundance: -; CDR3aa: AGGGSGELF
len: 15; v_gene: TRBV10-3; j_gene: TRBJ1-1; abundance: many; CDR3aa: AIRGTGFTLKNTEAF
len: 14; v_gene: TRBV3-1; j_gene: TRBJ2-7; abundance: many; CDR3aa: ASSPGGGGPTHEQY
len: 12; v_gene: TRBV20-1; j_gene: TRBJ2-7; abundance: -; CDR3aa: SARGPSGAHEQY
len: 11; v_gene: TRBV30; j_gene: TRBJ1-4; abundance: -; CDR3aa: AWTGRGNEKLF
len: 14; v_gene: TRBV12-3/TRBV12-4; j_gene: TRBJ1-2; abundance: -; CDR3aa: ASSSGRAGGRYGYT
len: 12; v_gene: TRBV2; j_gene: TRBJ1-1; abundance: many; CDR3aa: ARIQDRANTEAF
len: 14; v_gene: TRBV20-1; j_gene: TRBJ2-2; abundance: -; CDR3aa: SARGWRWGDTGELF
len: 10; v_gene: TRBV29-1; j_gene: TRBJ2-7; abundance: -; CDR3aa: SVVESSYEQY
len: 13; v_gene: TRBV20-1; j_gene: TRBJ1-1; abundance: many; CDR3aa: SARDLQNRGTEAF
len: 17; v_gene: TRBV20-1; j_gene: TRBJ1-6; abundance: many; CDR3aa: SAREGQGILRSYNSPLH
len: 13; v_gene: TRBV10-3; j_gene: TRBJ1-1; abundance: many; CDR3aa: AISEGQQILPEAF
len: 13; v_gene: TRBV12-3/TRBV12-4; j_gene: TRBJ1-1; abundance: -; CDR3aa: ASSLATGRVTEAF
len: 13; v_gene: TRBV5-6; j_gene: TRBJ2-7; abundance: many; CDR3aa: ARNPIGFGSYEQY
len: 11; v_gene: TRBV9; j_gene: TRBJ1-2; abundance: many; CDR3aa: ASSVSDRDGYT
len: 10; v_gene: TRBV6-1; j_gene: TRBJ2-7; abundance: many; CDR3aa: ASETRGSEQY
len: 11; v_gene: TRBV24-1; j_gene: TRBJ2-7; abundance: -; CDR3aa: ATSEGQGDEQY
len: 11; v_gene: TRBV20-1; j_gene: TRBJ2-7; abundance: many; CDR3aa: SARAPPRGEQY
len: 11; v_gene: TRBV20-1; j_gene: TRBJ1-1; abundance: many; CDR3aa: SASAPPVAEAF
len: 14; v_gene: TRBV5-4; j_gene: TRBJ1-5; abundance: -; CDR3aa: ASSLGGRGSNQPQH
len: 13; v_gene: TRBV6-4; j_gene: TRBJ1-1; abundance: many; CDR3aa: ASSPNGGGGAEAF
len: 11; v_gene: TRBV27; j_gene: TRBJ1-5; abundance: many; CDR3aa: ASSLNRGQPQH
len: 12; v_gene: TRBV20-1; j_gene: TRBJ2-7; abundance: -; CDR3aa: SARKGQGANEQY
len: 11; v_gene: TRBV4-1; j_gene: TRBJ2-5; abundance: many; CDR3aa: ASSQKVQETQY
len: 14; v_gene: TRBV7-8; j_gene: TRBJ1-5; abundance: many; CDR3aa: ASSLEAGFGNQPQH
len: 12; v_gene: TRBV18; j_gene: TRBJ2-7; abundance: few; CDR3aa: ASTDRGGSYEQY
len: 11; v_gene: TRBV18; j_gene: TRBJ2-7; abundance: many; CDR3aa: ASSLDRDGEQY
len: 13; v_gene: TRBV5-1; j_gene: TRBJ2-5; abundance: few; CDR3aa: ASSPDSGAKETQY
len: 16; v_gene: TRBV24-1; j_gene: TRBJ1-1; abundance: many; CDR3aa: ATSEPNREVNLNTEAF
len: 14; v_gene: TRBV12-3/TRBV12-4; j_gene: TRBJ2-2; abundance: many; CDR3aa: ASSLGGTSLAGELF
len: 12; v_gene: TRBV7-8; j_gene: TRBJ2-7; abundance: many; CDR3aa: ASTPHRELWEQY
len: 12; v_gene: TRBV20-1; j_gene: TRBJ1-1; abundance: many; CDR3aa: SARGDNMNTEAF
len: 16; v_gene: TRBV5-1; j_gene: TRBJ2-6; abundance: many; CDR3aa: ASSLVDPIYSGANVLT
len: 12; v_gene: TRBV10-3; j_gene: TRBJ2-7; abundance: many; CDR3aa: AISVGQGAYEQY
len: 14; v_gene: TRBV11-2; j_gene: TRBJ2-7; abundance: many; CDR3aa: ASSLVVSGRVSEQY
len: 11; v_gene: TRBV19; j_gene: TRBJ1-5; abundance: many; CDR3aa: ASARDRDKPQH
len: 11; v_gene: TRBV7-6; j_gene: TRBJ2-7; abundance: many; CDR3aa: ASSSRRQAEQY
len: 14; v_gene: TRBV11-3; j_gene: TRBJ1-2; abundance: many; CDR3aa: ASSLVRDIRHYGYT
len: 14; v_gene: TRBV28; j_gene: TRBJ1-2; abundance: many; CDR3aa: ASSLGGGLAAYGYT
len: 17; v_gene: TRBV2; j_gene: TRBJ2-5; abundance: many; CDR3aa: ASSERRWSGGKKGETQY
len: 13; v_gene: TRBV20-1; j_gene: TRBJ2-7; abundance: many; CDR3aa: SARDPPGRSYEQY
len: 13; v_gene: TRBV20-1; j_gene: TRBJ2-2; abundance: many; CDR3aa: SAEGTSGNTGELF
len: 13; v_gene: TRBV6-1; j_gene: TRBJ2-5; abundance: many; CDR3aa: ASSEAMESRKTQY
len: 13; v_gene: TRBV25-1; j_gene: TRBJ2-7; abundance: many; CDR3aa: ASSVNRDSSYEQH